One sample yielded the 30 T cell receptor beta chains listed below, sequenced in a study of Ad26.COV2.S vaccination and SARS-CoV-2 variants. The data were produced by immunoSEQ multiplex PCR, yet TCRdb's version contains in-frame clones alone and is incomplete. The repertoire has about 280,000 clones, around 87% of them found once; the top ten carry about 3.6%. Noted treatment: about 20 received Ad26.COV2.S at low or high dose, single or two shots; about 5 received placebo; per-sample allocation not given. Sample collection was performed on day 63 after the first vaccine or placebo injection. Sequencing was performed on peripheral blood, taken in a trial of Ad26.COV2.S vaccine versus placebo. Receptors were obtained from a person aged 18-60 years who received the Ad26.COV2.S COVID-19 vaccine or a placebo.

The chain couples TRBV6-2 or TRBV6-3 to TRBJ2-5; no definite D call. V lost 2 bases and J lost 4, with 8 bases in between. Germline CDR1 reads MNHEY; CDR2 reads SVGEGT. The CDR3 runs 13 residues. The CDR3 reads CASSYGLGETQYF. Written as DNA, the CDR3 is TGTGCCAGCAGTTACGGGCTGGGAGAGACCCAGTACTTC.

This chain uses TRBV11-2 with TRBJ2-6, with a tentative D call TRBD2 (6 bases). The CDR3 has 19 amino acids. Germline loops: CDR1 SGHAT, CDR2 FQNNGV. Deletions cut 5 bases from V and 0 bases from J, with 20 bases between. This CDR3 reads CASSPRGDWVLSGANVLTF. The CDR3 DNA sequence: TGTGCCAGCAGCCCCCGCGGGGATTGGGTCCTCTCTGGGGCCAACGTCCTGACTTTC.

This CDR3 reads CASRTGPFRRGLEYGYTF. The DNA of the CDR3 is TGTGCCAGCAGGACAGGGCCCTTTAGGCGAGGGCTTGAGTATGGCTACACCTTC. The chain recombines TRBV6-4 with TRBJ1-2, with TRBD1 matching over 7 bases. The CDR3 loop spans 18 amino acids. Germline CDR1 and CDR2: MRHNA and SNTAGT. V trimming: 6 bases; J trimming: 5 bases; junction bases outside the gene matches: 21.

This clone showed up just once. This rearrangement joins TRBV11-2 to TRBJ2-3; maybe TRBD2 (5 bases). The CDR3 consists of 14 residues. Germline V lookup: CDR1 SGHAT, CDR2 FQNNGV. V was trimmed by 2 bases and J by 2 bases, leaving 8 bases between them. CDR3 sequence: CASSLTRNTDTQYF. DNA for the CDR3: TGTGCCAGCAGCTTAACTAGAAACACAGATACGCAGTATTTT.

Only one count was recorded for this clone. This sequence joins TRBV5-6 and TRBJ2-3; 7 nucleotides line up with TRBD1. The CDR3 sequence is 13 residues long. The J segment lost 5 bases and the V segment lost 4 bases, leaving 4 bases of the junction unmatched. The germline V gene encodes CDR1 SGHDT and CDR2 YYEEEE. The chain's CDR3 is CASSMNRGDTQYF. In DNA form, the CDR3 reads TGTGCCAGCAGCATGAACAGGGGAGATACGCAGTATTTT.

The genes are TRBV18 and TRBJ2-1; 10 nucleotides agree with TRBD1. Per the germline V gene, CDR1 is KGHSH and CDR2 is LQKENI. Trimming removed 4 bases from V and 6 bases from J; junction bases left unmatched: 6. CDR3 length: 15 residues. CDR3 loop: CASSLGTGAFNEQFF. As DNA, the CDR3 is TGTGCCAGCTCACTTGGGACAGGGGCCTTCAATGAGCAGTTCTTC.

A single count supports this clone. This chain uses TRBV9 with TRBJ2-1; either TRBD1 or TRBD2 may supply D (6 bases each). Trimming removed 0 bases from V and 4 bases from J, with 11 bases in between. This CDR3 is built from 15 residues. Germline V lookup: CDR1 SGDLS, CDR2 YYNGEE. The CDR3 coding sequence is TGTGCCAGCAGCGTAGGGGGGGCTACATACAATGAGCAGTTCTTC. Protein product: CASSVGGATYNEQFF.

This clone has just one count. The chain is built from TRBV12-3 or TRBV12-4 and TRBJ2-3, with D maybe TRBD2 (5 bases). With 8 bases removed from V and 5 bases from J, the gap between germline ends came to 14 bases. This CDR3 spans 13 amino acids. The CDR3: CASFGEWGDTQYF. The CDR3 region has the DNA TGTGCCAGCTTTGGGGAGTGGGGAGATACGCAGTATTTT.

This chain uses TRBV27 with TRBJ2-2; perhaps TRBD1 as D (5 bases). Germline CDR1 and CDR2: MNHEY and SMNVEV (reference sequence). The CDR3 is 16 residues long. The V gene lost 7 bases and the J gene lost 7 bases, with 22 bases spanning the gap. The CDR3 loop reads CASTQLGPPQDGELFF. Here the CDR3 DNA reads TGTGCCAGCACCCAACTGGGGCCACCCCAGGACGGGGAGCTGTTTTTT.

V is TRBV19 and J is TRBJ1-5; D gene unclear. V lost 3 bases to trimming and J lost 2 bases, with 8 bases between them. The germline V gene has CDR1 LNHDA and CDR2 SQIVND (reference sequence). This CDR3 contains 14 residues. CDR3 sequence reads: CASSMGGRNQPQHF. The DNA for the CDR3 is TGTGCCAGTAGTATGGGCGGCCGCAATCAGCCCCAGCATTTT.

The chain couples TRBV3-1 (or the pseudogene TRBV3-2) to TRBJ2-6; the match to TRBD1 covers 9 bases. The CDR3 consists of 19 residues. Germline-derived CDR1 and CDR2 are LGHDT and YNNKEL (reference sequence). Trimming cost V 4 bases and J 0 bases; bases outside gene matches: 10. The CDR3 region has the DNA TGTGCCAGCAGCCGACGTGGACAGGGGCTGAACTCTGGGGCCAACGTCCTGACTTTC. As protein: CASSRRGQGLNSGANVLTF.

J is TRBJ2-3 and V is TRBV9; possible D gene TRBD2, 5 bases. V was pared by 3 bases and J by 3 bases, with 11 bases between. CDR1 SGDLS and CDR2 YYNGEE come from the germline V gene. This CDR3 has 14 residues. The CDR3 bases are TGTGCCAGCAGCGCCATGGACTTTACAGATACGCAGTATTTT. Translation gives CASSAMDFTDTQYF.

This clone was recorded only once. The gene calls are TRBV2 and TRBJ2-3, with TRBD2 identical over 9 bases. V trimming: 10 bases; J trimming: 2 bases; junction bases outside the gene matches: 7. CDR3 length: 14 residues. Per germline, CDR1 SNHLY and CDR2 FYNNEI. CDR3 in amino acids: CATGLALNTDTQYF. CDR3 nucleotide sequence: TGTGCCACCGGACTAGCGTTAAACACAGATACGCAGTATTTT.

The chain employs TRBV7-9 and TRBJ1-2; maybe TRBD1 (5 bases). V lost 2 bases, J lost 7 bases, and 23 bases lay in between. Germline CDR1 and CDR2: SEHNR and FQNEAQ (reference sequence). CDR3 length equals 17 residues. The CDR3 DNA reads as TGTGCCAGCAGCTTATTTGAGCGGGGGGTCATCGGGAGTGGCTACACCTTC. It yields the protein CASSLFERGVIGSGYTF.

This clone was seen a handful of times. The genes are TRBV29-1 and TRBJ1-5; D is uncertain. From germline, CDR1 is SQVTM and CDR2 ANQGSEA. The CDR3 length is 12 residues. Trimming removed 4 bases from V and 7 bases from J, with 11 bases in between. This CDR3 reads CSVGETGQPQHF. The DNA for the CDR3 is TGCAGCGTTGGGGAGACGGGCCAGCCCCAGCATTTT.

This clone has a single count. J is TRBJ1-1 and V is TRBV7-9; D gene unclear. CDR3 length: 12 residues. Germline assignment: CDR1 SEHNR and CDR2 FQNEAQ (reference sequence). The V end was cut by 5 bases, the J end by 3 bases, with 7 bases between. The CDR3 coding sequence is TGTGCCAGCAGCCGTGGGGACACTGAAGCTTTCTTT. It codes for CASSRGDTEAFF.

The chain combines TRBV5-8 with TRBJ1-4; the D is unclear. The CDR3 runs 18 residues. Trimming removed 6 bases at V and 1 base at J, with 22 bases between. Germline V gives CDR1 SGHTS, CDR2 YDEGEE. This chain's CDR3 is CASNQEPGRRETNEKLFF. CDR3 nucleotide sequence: TGTGCCAGCAACCAGGAGCCCGGACGCCGAGAAACTAATGAAAAACTGTTTTTT.

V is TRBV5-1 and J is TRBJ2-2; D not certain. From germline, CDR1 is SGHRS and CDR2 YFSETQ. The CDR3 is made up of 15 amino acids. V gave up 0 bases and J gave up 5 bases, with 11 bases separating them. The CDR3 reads CASSLVIDGTGELFF. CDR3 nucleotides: TGCGCCAGCAGCTTGGTGATCGATGGGACCGGGGAGCTGTTTTTT.

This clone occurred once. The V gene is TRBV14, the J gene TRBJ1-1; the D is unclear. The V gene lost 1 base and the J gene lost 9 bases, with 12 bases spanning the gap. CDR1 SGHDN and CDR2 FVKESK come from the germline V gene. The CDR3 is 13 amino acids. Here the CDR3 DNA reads TGTGCCAGCAGCCAAGGGGTAACTTCTAAAGCTTTCTTT. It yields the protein CASSQGVTSKAFF.

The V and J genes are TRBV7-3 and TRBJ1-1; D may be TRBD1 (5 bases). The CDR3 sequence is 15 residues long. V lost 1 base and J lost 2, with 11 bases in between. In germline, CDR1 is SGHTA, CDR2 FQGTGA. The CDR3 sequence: CASSLMGGGNTEAFF. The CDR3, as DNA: TGTGCCAGCAGCTTAATGGGGGGTGGAAACACTGAAGCTTTCTTT.

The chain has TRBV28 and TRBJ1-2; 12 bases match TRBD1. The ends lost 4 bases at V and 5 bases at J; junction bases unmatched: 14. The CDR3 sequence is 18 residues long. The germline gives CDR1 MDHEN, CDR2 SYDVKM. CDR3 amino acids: CASSSQTPGQGAVYGYTF. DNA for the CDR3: TGTGCCAGCAGTTCGCAAACTCCGGGACAGGGGGCAGTGTATGGCTACACCTTC.

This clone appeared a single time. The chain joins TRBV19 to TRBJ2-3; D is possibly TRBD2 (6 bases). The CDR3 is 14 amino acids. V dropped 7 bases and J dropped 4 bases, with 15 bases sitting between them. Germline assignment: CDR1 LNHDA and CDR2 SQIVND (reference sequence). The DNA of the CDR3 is TGTGCCAGTACCCGAGAGTCGGGGGCAGATACGCAGTATTTT. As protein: CASTRESGADTQYF. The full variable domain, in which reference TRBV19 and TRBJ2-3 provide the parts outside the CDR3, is DGGITQSPKYLFRKEGQNVTLSCEQNLNHDAMYWYRQDPGQGLRLIYYSQIVNDFQKGDIAEGYSVSREKKESFPLTVTSAQKNPTAFYLCASTRESGADTQYFGPGTRLTVL.

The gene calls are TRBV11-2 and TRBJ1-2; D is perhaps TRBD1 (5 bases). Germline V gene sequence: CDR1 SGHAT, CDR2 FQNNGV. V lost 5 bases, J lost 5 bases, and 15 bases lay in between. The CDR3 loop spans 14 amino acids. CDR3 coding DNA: TGTGCCAGCAGCCCCTTTTCGGGGACGTATGGCTACACCTTC. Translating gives CASSPFSGTYGYTF. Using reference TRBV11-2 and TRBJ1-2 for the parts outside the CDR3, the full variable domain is EAGVAQSPRYKIIEKRQSVAFWCNPISGHATLYWYQQILGQGPKLLIQFQNNGVVDDSQLPKDRFSAERLKGVDSTLKIQPAKLEDSAVYLCASSPFSGTYGYTFGSGTRLTVV.

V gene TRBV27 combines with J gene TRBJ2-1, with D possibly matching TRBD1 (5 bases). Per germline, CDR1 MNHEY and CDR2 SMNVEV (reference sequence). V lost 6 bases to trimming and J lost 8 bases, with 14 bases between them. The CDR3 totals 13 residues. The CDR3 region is CASRGHQSYEQFF. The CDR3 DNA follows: TGTGCCAGCAGGGGGCATCAGTCGTATGAGCAGTTCTTC.

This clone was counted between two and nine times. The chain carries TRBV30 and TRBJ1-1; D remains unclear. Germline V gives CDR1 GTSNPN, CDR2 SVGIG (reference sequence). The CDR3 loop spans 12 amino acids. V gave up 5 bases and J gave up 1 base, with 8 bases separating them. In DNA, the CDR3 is TGTGCCTGGGCTGCTCCGAACACTGAAGCTTTCTTT. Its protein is CAWAAPNTEAFF.

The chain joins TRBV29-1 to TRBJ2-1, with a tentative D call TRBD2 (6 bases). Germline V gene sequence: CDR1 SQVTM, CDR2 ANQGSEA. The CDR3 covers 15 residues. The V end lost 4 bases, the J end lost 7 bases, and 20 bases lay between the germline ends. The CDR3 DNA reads TGCAGCGTTGTGGGTGTCGGACTAATCGAGAATGAGCAGTTCTTC. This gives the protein CSVVGVGLIENEQFF.

Here the CDR3 reads CARSPRSRSYGYTF. In DNA form, the CDR3 reads TGTGCCAGAAGCCCTCGGAGCCGGAGCTATGGCTACACCTTC. The chain recombines TRBV5-3 with TRBJ1-2; D is undetermined. TRBV5-3 is identified as an open reading frame with a role that is uncertain. Trimming pared 4 bases from V and 4 bases from J, leaving 14 bases between. The CDR3 loop spans 14 amino acids.

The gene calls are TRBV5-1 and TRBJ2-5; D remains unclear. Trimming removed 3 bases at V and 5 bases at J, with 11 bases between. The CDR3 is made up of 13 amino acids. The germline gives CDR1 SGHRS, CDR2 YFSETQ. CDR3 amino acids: CASSYHLGETQYF. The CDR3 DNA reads TGCGCCAGCAGCTACCACTTAGGGGAGACCCAGTACTTC. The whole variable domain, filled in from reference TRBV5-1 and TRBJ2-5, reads KAGVTQTPRYLIKTRGQQVTLSCSPISGHRSVSWYQQTPGQGLQFLFEYFSETQRNKGNFPGRFSGRQFSNSRSEMNVSTLELGDSALYLCASSYHLGETQYFGPGTRLLVL.

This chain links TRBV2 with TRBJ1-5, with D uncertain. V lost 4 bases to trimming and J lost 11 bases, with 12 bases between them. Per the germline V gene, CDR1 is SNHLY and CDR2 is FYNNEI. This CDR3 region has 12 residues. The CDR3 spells CASSGDGPAQHF. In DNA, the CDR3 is TGTGCCAGCAGTGGGGATGGGCCGGCCCAGCATTTT.

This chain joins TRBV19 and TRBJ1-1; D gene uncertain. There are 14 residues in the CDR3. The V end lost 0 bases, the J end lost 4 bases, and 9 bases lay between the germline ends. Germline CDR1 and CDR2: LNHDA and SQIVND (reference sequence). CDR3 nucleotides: TGTGCCAGTAGTATAGATGGGGAGGGCACTGAAGCTTTCTTT. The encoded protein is CASSIDGEGTEAFF.